These 2 T cell receptor beta chains were sequenced from one sample in a study of blood T cell repertoires in COVID-19. TCRdb's copy holds only in-frame clones and misses some; the assay was immunoSEQ multiplex PCR. Of more than 100,000 clones listed, about 80% are singletons. Sequencing used PBMCs or T cells enriched from blood (not recorded which). The receptors derive from a man between 40 and 49 years old with acute COVID-19.

This chain links TRBV3-1 (or the pseudogene TRBV3-2) with TRBJ1-5; maybe TRBD1 (5 bases). Trimming pared 1 base from V and 2 bases from J, leaving 12 bases between. CDR1 and CDR2 (germline): LGHDT, YNNKEL (reference sequence). The CDR3 loop spans 16 amino acids. Here the CDR3 reads CASSQGGGVGNQPQHF. The CDR3 DNA reads TGTGCCAGCAGCCAAGGCGGGGGAGTTGGCAATCAGCCCCAGCATTTT.

The chain carries TRBV4-2 and TRBJ1-6; 9 bases align to TRBD1. With 0 bases clipped from V and 10 bases from J, the junction kept 4 bases outside the gene matches. Germline-derived CDR1 and CDR2 are LGHNA and YNFKEQ. The CDR3 runs to 15 residues. The CDR3 region has the DNA TGTGCCAGCAGCCAAGATGGGACAGGGAGGTCACCCCTCCACTTT. Encoded protein: CASSQDGTGRSPLHF.